The T cell receptor beta chain described here comes from a study of radiation and T cells in renal cell carcinoma. Overall study results and limits: In nephrectomy-only tumors, top 100 clonotypes averaged roughly 40%, versus 54% irradiated.

Here immunoSEQ multiplex PCR was the method, and the copy in TCRdb shows in-frame clones only, minus some. Here the sample spans fewer than 10,000 clones, around three fifths being singletons. Notes on this clone: Antigen unknown.

Trimming pared 5 bases from V and 9 bases from J, leaving 11 bases between. The germline V gene encodes CDR1 WNHNN and CDR2 SYGVQD (reference sequence). This CDR3 comprises 13 residues. Treatment reported: treatment-naive control, cytoreductive nephrectomy. The patient's renal cell carcinoma had clear cell pathology. Sequenced material: tumor tissue, taken from a patient whose treatment was nephrectomy without radiotherapy. The TCR originated in a woman aged 70 to 79 with renal cell carcinoma. The chain joins TRBV10-1 to TRBJ1-6, with unresolved D. In DNA, the CDR3 is TGCGCCAGCAGTCAGGACCTATCTTCACCCCTCCACTTT. Amino acid sequence: CASSQDLSSPLHF.